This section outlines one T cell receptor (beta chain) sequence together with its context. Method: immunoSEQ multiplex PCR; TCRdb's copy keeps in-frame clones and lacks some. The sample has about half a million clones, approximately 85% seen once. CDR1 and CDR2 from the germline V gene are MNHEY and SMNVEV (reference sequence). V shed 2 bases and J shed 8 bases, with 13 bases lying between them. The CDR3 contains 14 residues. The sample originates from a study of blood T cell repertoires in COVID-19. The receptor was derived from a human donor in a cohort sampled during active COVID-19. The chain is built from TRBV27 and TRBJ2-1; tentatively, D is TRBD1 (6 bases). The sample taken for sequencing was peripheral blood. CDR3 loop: CASSLNRAWDEQFF. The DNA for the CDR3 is TGTGCCAGCAGTTTAAACAGGGCTTGGGATGAGCAGTTCTTC.